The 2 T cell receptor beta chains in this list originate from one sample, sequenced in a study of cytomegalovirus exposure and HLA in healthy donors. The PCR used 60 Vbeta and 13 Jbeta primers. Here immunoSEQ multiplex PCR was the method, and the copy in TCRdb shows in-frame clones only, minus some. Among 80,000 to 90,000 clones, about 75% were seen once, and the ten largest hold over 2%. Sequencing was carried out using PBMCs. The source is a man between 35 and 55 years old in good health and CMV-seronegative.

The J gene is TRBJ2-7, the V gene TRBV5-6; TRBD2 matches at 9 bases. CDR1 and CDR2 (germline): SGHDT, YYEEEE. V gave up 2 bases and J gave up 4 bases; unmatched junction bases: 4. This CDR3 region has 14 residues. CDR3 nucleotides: TGTGCCAGCAGCTTAGGGACTAGCTTATACGAGCAGTACTTC. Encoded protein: CASSLGTSLYEQYF.

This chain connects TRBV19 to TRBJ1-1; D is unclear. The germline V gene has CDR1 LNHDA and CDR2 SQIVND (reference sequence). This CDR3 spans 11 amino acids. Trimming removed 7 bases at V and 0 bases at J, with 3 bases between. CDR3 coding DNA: TGTGCCAGTAATATGAACACTGAAGCTTTCTTT. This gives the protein CASNMNTEAFF.